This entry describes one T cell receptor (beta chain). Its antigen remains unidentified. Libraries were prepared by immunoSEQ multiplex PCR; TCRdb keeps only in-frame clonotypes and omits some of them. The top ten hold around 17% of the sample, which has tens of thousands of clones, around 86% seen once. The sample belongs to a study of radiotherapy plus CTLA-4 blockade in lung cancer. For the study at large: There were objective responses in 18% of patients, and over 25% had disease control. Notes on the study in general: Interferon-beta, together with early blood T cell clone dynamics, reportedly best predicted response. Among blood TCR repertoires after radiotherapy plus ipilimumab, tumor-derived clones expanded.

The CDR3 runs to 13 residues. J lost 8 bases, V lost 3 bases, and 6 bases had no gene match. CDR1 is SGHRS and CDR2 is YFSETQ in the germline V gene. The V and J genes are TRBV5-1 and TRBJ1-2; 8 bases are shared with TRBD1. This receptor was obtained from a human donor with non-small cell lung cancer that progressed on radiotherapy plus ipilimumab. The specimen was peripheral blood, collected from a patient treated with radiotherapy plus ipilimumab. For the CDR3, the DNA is TGCGCCAGCAGCTCGCAGGACAGGGACGGCTACACCTTC. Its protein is CASSSQDRDGYTF.